The rows below give T cell receptor beta chains drawn from one sample of a study of T cell responses to AZD1222 COVID-19 vaccine. Sequencing used immunoSEQ multiplex PCR; TCRdb keeps in-frame clones, though not all of them. The sample shows about 110,000 clones, roughly nine tenths of them seen only once. The source was peripheral blood, collected on day 0 of AZD1222 vaccination. Receptors originate from an adult in good health. The CDR3 runs from the conserved cysteine through the conserved F or W. The D gene is left open where the match is weak. Expanded clones are given a class, and other clones once, few, many or no size at all.

>.|TRBJ1-2|TRBV6-5|.
CASSYTSGVGGYTF
TGTGCCAGCAGTTACACGTCAGGGGTGGGTGGCTACACCTTC
>.|TRBJ2-5|TRBV10-2|.
CASSEATQETQYF
TGCGCCAGCAGTGAGGCAACTCAAGAGACCCAGTACTTC
>.|TRBJ2-5|TRBV19|.
CATVAGETQYF
TGTGCCACCGTAGCCGGAGAGACCCAGTACTTC
>.|TRBJ2-7|TRBV7-2|.
CASSLSGRRDEQYF
TGTGCCAGCAGCTTATCCGGGCGTCGGGACGAGCAGTACTTC
>TRBD1|TRBJ1-3|TRBV5-1|.
CASSSGQVNSGNTIYF
TGCGCCAGCAGCTCGGGACAGGTGAACTCTGGAAACACCATATATTTT
>.|TRBJ2-5|TRBV3-1/TRBV3-2|.
CASSPRGQETQYF
TGTGCCAGCAGCCCGCGGGGCCAAGAGACCCAGTACTTC
>TRBD1|TRBJ1-1|TRBV9|.
CASSSQVTGGMNTEAFF
TGTGCCAGCAGCTCGCAGGTTACAGGGGGTATGAACACTGAAGCTTTCTTT
>.|TRBJ2-7|TRBV2|.
CASSPPVRGEQYF
TGTGCCAGCAGTCCCCCGGTCAGGGGAGAGCAGTACTTC
>.|TRBJ1-1|TRBV18|once
CASSPGLRTEAFF
TGTGCCAGCTCCCCCGGATTACGGACTGAAGCTTTCTTT
>TRBD2|TRBJ2-1|TRBV10-3|.
CAISDLGLSNEQFF
TGTGCCATCAGTGATCTGGGACTAAGCAATGAGCAGTTCTTC
>.|TRBJ2-1|TRBV30|.
CAWSVQGNEQFF
TGTGCCTGGAGTGTACAGGGCAATGAGCAGTTCTTC
>TRBD1|TRBJ1-1|TRBV11-1|.
CASSLEFGTAEAFF
TGTGCCAGCAGCTTAGAATTTGGGACAGCTGAAGCTTTCTTT
>.|TRBJ1-5|TRBV7-2|.
CASSFHGGYSNQPQHF
TGTGCCAGCAGCTTCCACGGGGGCTATAGCAATCAGCCCCAGCATTTT
>.|TRBJ1-3|TRBV12-5|.
CASGLVRGRISGNTIYF
TGTGCTAGTGGTTTGGTACGGGGCAGGATCTCTGGAAACACCATATATTTT
>TRBD2|TRBJ2-2|TRBV5-1|.
CASSLDSSGNTGELFF
TGCGCCAGCAGCTTGGATTCTAGCGGGAACACCGGGGAGCTGTTTTTT
>.|TRBJ2-3|TRBV29-1|.
CSANAGTDTQYF
TGCAGCGCCAATGCGGGCACAGATACGCAGTATTTT
>.|TRBJ2-5|TRBV27|.
CASGTGFWETQYF
TGTGCCAGCGGAACAGGGTTTTGGGAGACCCAGTACTTC
>.|TRBJ2-1|TRBV5-1|.
CASSLARPYNEQFF
TGCGCCAGCAGCTTGGCTAGACCCTACAATGAGCAGTTCTTC
>.|TRBJ2-1|TRBV2|.
CASSERRGLYNEQFF
TGTGCCAGCAGTGAACGCAGGGGCCTCTACAATGAGCAGTTCTTC
>.|TRBJ1-2|TRBV7-9|many
CASSFGSDLPYGYTF
TGTGCCAGCAGCTTTGGCTCCGATCTGCCCTATGGCTACACCTTC
>TRBD1|TRBJ1-5|TRBV25-1|.
CASSKATGGDQPQHF
TGTGCCAGCAGTAAGGCTACAGGGGGCGATCAGCCCCAGCATTTT
>TRBD1|TRBJ2-2|TRBV2|.
CASIGGAGTGELFF
TGTGCCAGCATAGGGGGCGCAGGGACCGGGGAGCTGTTTTTT
>TRBD1|TRBJ1-2|TRBV4-1|.
CASSQLGLQGVRFLGYTF
TGCGCCAGCAGCCAATTAGGATTGCAGGGGGTGAGATTCTTGGGCTACACCTTC
>.|TRBJ1-1|TRBV5-1|once
CASSFAGANTEAFF
TGCGCCAGCAGCTTCGCCGGGGCCAACACTGAAGCTTTCTTT
>.|TRBJ1-2|TRBV7-9|.
CASSRDSFGYTF
TGTGCCAGCAGTCGAGACAGCTTCGGCTACACCTTC
>.|TRBJ2-4|TRBV2|.
CASSERSAKNIQYF
TGTGCCAGCAGTGAAAGGTCCGCCAAAAACATTCAGTACTTC
>TRBD1|TRBJ1-1|TRBV6-5|.
CASSYPRGRGVTEAFF
TGTGCCAGCAGTTACCCCAGGGGGCGCGGGGTCACTGAAGCTTTCTTT
>TRBD2|TRBJ2-7|TRBV7-2|.
CASSQIAGARSYEQYF
TGTGCCAGCAGCCAAATAGCGGGGGCCCGATCCTACGAGCAGTACTTC
>TRBD1|TRBJ1-1|TRBV6-1|.
CASSAETGSWNTEAFF
TGTGCCAGCAGTGCGGAGACAGGGTCTTGGAACACTGAAGCTTTCTTT
>TRBD2|TRBJ2-1|TRBV4-3|.
CASSQGGGGDLYNEQFF
TGCGCCAGCAGCCAAGGTGGCGGGGGGGATCTCTACAATGAGCAGTTCTTC
>TRBD2|TRBJ2-2|TRBV5-1|.
CASSPSGSGTGELFF
TGCGCCAGCAGCCCTAGCGGGAGTGGGACCGGGGAGCTGTTTTTT
>.|TRBJ1-1|TRBV6-2/TRBV6-3|.
CASSSPGDGTEAFF
TGTGCCAGCAGTTCTCCAGGGGATGGGACTGAAGCTTTCTTT
>.|TRBJ1-1|TRBV6-5|.
CASSYTTGMNTEAFF
TGTGCCAGCAGTTACACGACAGGCATGAACACTGAAGCTTTCTTT
>.|TRBJ1-3|TRBV6-6|.
CASSPRGLGNTIYF
TGTGCCAGCAGTCCCCGGGGGCTGGGAAACACCATATATTTT
>.|TRBJ1-6|TRBV19|.
CASSRGGIAYNSPLHF
TGTGCCAGTAGTAGGGGCGGGATCGCCTATAATTCACCCCTCCACTTT
>.|TRBJ1-1|TRBV2|.
CASSEAGEAFF
TGTGCCAGCAGTGAAGCGGGGGAAGCTTTCTTT
>.|TRBJ2-2|TRBV27|once
CASSFQGTSSGELFF
TGTGCCAGCAGTTTTCAGGGGACCTCAAGCGGGGAGCTGTTTTTT
>TRBD2|TRBJ2-3|TRBV28|.
CASSTGTSGFSTDTQYF
TGTGCCAGCAGCACCGGGACTAGCGGTTTTAGCACAGATACGCAGTATTTT
>.|TRBJ2-5|TRBV5-6|.
CASSGGDQETQYF
TGTGCCAGCAGCGGAGGGGACCAAGAGACCCAGTACTTC
>TRBD1|TRBJ1-2|TRBV10-3|.
CAISATGYHYGYTF
TGTGCCATCAGCGCGACAGGGTATCACTATGGCTACACCTTC
>.|TRBJ1-2|TRBV7-2|once
CASSLVVGQGYTF
TGTGCCAGCAGCTTAGTCGTAGGGCAGGGCTACACCTTC
>.|TRBJ1-2|TRBV9|once
CASSVDSYGYTF
TGTGCCAGCAGCGTGGACAGCTATGGCTACACCTTC
>TRBD2|TRBJ2-7|TRBV29-1|.
CSVGGSSYEQYF
TGCAGCGTGGGGGGGAGCTCCTACGAGCAGTACTTC
>.|TRBJ1-3|TRBV7-2|.
CASSLNRISGSGNTIYF
TGTGCCAGCAGCCTCAACCGTATTTCGGGCTCTGGAAACACCATATATTTT
>TRBD2|TRBJ2-5|TRBV7-2|.
CASSLVAGNQETQYF
TGTGCCAGCAGCTTAGTAGCGGGGAACCAAGAGACCCAGTACTTC
>.|TRBJ2-2|TRBV4-1|.
CASSQRGAGTSNTGELFF
TGCGCCAGCAGCCAGAGGGGAGCAGGGACCTCGAACACCGGGGAGCTGTTTTTT
>.|TRBJ1-1|TRBV7-3|.
CASSLNRVPNTEAFF
TGTGCCAGCAGCTTAAACAGGGTTCCGAACACTGAAGCTTTCTTT
>.|TRBJ2-2|TRBV5-1|.
CASSLGPIGTGELFF
TGCGCCAGCAGCTTGGGGCCAATAGGGACCGGGGAGCTGTTTTTT
>.|TRBJ2-1|TRBV7-9|.
CASSLGPVGRSEQFF
TGTGCCAGCAGCTTGGGTCCTGTGGGCCGTAGTGAGCAGTTCTTC
>.|TRBJ1-5|TRBV19|.
CASSIRVGGQPQHF
TGTGCCAGTAGTATAAGGGTTGGGGGTCAGCCCCAGCATTTT
>TRBD1|TRBJ1-4|TRBV11-2|.
CASSLAGGRANEKLFF
TGTGCCAGCAGCCTTGCAGGGGGCAGGGCTAATGAAAAACTGTTTTTT
>TRBD1|TRBJ1-2|TRBV7-9|.
CASSGTGGVYGYTF
TGTGCCAGCAGCGGGACAGGGGGCGTCTATGGCTACACCTTC
>TRBD2|TRBJ2-7|TRBV2|.
CASSEGPTGLPLYEQYF
TGTGCCAGCAGTGAAGGACCTACGGGACTACCGCTCTACGAGCAGTACTTC
>.|TRBJ2-7|TRBV7-9|.
CASSSDSLSYEQYF
TGTGCCAGCAGCTCGGACAGCCTCTCCTACGAGCAGTACTTC
>TRBD2|TRBJ2-3|TRBV30|.
CASAGVSTDTQYF
TGTGCCTCGGCGGGGGTTAGCACAGATACGCAGTATTTT
>TRBD2|TRBJ2-7|TRBV7-2|.
CASSTSGTSGSYEQYF
TGTGCCAGCAGCACATCCGGGACTAGCGGGTCCTACGAGCAGTACTTC
>.|TRBJ2-7|TRBV3-1/TRBV3-2|few
CASSRTSSYEQYF
TGTGCCAGCAGCCGAACTAGCTCCTACGAGCAGTACTTC